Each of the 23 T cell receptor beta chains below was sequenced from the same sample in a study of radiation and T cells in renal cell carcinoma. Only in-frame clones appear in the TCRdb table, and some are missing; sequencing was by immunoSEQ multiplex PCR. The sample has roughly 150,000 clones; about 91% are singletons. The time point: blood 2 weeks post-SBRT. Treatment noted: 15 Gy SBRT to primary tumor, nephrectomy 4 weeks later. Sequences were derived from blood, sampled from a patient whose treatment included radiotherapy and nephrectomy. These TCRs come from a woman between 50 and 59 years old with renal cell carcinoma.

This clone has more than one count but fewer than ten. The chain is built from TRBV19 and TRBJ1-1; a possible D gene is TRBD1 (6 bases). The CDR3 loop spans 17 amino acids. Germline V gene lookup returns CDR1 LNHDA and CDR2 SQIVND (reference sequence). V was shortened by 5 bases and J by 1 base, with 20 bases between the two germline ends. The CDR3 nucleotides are TGTGCCAGTAGTCCGAACAGACCGGGACACTGGAACACTGAAGCTTTCTTT. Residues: CASSPNRPGHWNTEAFF.

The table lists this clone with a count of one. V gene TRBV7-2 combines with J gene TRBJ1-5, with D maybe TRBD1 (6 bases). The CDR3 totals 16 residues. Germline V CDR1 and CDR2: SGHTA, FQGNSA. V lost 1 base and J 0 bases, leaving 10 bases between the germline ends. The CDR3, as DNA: TGTGCCAGCAGCTTAGTTGGGACAACTAGCAATCAGCCCCAGCATTTT. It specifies CASSLVGTTSNQPQHF.

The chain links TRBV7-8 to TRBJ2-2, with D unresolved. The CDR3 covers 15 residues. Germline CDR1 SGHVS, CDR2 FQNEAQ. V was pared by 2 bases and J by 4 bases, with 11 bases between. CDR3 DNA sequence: TGTGCCAGCAGCTTAACCCGGAAATCCACCGGGGAGCTGTTTTTT. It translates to CASSLTRKSTGELFF.

The CDR3 loop reads CASQRGDGNTIYF. The CDR3 DNA reads as TGTGCCAGCCAACGGGGTGATGGAAACACCATATATTTT. The rearrangement uses TRBV5-5 and TRBJ1-3; D uncertain. Germline V gene sequence: CDR1 SGHKS, CDR2 YYEKEE (reference sequence). This CDR3 contains 13 residues. Trimming shortened V by 7 bases and J by 3 bases, and 11 bases separated the two germline ends. The full variable domain, rest sourced from reference TRBV5-5 and TRBJ1-3, is DAGVTQSPTHLIKTRGQQVTLRCSPISGHKSVSWYQQVLGQGPQFIFQYYEKEERGRGNFPDRFSARQFPNYSSELNVNALLLGDSALYLCASQRGDGNTIYFGEGSWLTVV.

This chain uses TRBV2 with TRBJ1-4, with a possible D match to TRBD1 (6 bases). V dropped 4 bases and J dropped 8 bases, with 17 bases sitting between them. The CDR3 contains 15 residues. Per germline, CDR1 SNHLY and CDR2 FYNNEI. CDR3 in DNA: TGTGCCAGCAGTGTACGGGGGCCCTGGGGGGAAAAACTGTTTTTT. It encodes CASSVRGPWGEKLFF. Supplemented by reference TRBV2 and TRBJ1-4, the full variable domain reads EPEVTQTPSHQVTQMGQEVILRCVPISNHLYFYWYRQILGQKVEFLVSFYNNEISEKSEIFDDQFSVERPDGSNFTLKIRSTKLEDSAMYFCASSVRGPWGEKLFFGSGTQLSVL.

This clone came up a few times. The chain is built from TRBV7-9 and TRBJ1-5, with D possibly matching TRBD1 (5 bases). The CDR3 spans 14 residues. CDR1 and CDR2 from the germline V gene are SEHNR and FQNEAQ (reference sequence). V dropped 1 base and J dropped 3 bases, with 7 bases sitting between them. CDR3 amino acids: CASSLEGTNQPQHF. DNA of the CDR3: TGTGCCAGCAGCTTAGAGGGGACCAATCAGCCCCAGCATTTT.

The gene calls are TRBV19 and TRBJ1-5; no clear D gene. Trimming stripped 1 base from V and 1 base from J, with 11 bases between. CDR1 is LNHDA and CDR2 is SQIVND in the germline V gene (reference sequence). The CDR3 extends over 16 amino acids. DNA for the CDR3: TGTGCCAGTAGTATAGGGACCGCCCAGAGCAATCAGCCCCAGCATTTT. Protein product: CASSIGTAQSNQPQHF.

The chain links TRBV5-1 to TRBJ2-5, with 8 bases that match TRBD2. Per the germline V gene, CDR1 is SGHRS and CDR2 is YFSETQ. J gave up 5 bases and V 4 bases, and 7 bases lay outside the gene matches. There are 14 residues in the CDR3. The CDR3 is CASSGGGPQETQYF. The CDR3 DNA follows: TGCGCCAGCAGCGGCGGGGGGCCACAGGAGACCCAGTACTTC.

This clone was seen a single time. The CDR3 is CASSLDRAGNTIYF. The CDR3 DNA reads as TGTGCCAGCAGCTTAGACAGGGCTGGAAACACCATATATTTT. The chain links TRBV11-2 to TRBJ1-3, with D possibly matching TRBD1 (5 bases). The germline V gene encodes CDR1 SGHAT and CDR2 FQNNGV. There are 14 residues in the CDR3. V was clipped by 0 bases and J by 2 bases, with 5 bases between them.

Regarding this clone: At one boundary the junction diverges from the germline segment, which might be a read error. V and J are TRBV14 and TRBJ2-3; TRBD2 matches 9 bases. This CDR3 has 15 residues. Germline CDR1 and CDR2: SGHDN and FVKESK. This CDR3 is CASNQAGGPTDTQYF. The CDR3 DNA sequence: TGTGCCAGCAACCAAGCGGGGGGACCCACAGATACGCAGTATTTT.

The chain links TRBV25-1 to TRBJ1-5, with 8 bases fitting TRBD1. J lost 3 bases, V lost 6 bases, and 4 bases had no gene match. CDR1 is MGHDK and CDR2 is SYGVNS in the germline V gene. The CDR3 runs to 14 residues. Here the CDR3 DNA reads TGTGCCAGCAGGCAGACAGGGGCCAATCAGCCCCAGCATTTT. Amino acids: CASRQTGANQPQHF.

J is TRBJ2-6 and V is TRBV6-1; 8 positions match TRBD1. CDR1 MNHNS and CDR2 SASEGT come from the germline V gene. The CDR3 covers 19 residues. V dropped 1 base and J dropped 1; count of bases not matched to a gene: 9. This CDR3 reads CASSEDQGARPSGANVLTF. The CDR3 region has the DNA TGTGCCAGCAGTGAAGACCAGGGGGCCCGTCCTTCTGGGGCCAACGTCCTGACTTTC.

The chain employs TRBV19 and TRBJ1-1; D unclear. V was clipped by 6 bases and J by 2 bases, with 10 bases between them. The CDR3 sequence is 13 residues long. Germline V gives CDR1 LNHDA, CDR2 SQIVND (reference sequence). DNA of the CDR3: TGTGCCAGTAGCGAAGTCCTTAACACTGAAGCTTTCTTT. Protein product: CASSEVLNTEAFF.

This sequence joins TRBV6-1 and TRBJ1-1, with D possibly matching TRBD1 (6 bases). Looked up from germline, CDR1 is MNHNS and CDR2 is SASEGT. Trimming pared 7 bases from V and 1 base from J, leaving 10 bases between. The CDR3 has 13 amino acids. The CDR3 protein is CASTDRRNTEAFF. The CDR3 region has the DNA TGTGCCAGCACCGACAGGAGGAACACTGAAGCTTTCTTT.

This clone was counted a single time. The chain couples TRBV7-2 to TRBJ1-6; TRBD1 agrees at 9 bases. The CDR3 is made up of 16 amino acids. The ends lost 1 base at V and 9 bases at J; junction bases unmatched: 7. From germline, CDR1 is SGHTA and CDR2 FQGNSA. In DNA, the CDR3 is TGTGCCAGCAGCTTAGGAACAGGGGGCATGGGTTCACCCCTCCACTTT. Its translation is CASSLGTGGMGSPLHF.

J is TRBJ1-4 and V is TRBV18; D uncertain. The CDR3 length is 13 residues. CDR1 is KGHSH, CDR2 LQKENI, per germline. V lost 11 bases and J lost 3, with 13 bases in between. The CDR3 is CAASGGANEKLFF. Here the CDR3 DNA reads TGTGCCGCCTCGGGCGGTGCTAATGAAAAACTGTTTTTT.

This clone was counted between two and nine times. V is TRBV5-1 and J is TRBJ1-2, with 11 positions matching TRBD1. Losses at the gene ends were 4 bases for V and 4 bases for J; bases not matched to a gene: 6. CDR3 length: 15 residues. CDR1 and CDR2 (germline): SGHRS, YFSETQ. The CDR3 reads CASSPGQGAFYGYTF. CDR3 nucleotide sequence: TGCGCCAGCAGCCCAGGACAGGGGGCTTTCTATGGCTACACCTTC. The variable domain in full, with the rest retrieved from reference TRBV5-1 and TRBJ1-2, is KAGVTQTPRYLIKTRGQQVTLSCSPISGHRSVSWYQQTPGQGLQFLFEYFSETQRNKGNFPGRFSGRQFSNSRSEMNVSTLELGDSALYLCASSPGQGAFYGYTFGSGTRLTVV.

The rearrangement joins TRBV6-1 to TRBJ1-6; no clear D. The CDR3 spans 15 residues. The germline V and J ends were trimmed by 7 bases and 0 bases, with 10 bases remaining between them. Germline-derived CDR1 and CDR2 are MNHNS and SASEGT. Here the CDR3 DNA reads TGTGCCAGCAAGGACCCGAGCTCCTATAATTCACCCCTCCACTTT. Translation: CASKDPSSYNSPLHF.

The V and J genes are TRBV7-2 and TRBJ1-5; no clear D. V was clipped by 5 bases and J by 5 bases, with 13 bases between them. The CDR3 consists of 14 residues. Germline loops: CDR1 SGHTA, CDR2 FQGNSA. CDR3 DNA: TGTGCCAGCAGCGAGTGGACGGGAGATCAGCCCCAGCATTTT. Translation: CASSEWTGDQPQHF.

The CDR3 sequence: CASSLTTGTHYGYTF. In DNA form, the CDR3 reads TGTGCCAGCAGTTTAACTACCGGGACCCACTATGGCTACACCTTC. The V and J genes are TRBV28 and TRBJ1-2, with D possibly matching TRBD1 (5 bases). The CDR3 contains 15 residues. Germline loops: CDR1 MDHEN, CDR2 SYDVKM. V was cut by 2 bases and J by 3 bases, with 13 bases left in between.

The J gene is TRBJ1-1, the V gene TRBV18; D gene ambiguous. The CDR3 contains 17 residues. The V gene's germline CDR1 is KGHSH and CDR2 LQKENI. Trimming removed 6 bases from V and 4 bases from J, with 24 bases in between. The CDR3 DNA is TGTGCCAGCTCTTTCCGGCAGTGGACCGATAGCCTCACTGAAGCTTTCTTT. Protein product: CASSFRQWTDSLTEAFF.

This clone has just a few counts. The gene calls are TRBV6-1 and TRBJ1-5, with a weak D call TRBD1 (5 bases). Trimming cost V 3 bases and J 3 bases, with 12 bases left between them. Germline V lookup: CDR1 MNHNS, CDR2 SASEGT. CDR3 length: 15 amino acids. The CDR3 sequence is CASSEGRAYNQPQHF. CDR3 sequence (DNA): TGTGCCAGCAGTGAGGGCAGGGCCTACAATCAGCCCCAGCATTTT.

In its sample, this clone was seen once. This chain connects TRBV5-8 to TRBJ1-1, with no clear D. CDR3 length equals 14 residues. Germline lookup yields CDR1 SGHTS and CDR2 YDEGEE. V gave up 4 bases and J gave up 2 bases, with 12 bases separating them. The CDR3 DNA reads TGTGCCAGCAGCCGCCAGACATACAACACTGAAGCTTTCTTT. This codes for CASSRQTYNTEAFF.